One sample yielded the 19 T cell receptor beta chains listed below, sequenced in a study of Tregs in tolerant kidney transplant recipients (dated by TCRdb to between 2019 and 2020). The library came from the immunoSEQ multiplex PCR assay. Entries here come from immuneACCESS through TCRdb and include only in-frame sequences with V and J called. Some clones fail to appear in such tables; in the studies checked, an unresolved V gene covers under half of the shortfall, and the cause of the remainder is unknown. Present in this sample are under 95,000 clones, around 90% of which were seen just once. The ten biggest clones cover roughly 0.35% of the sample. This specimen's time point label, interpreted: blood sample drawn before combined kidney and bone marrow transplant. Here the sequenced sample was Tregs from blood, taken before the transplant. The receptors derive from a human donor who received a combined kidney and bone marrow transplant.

CDR3 in amino acids: CASSPRDRNNEQFF. In nucleotides, the CDR3 is TGTGCCAGCAGCCCCCGGGACCGAAACAATGAGCAGTTCTTC. The chain combines TRBV7-8 with TRBJ2-1; D possibly uses TRBD1 or TRBD2 (5 bases each). Germline V gene sequence: CDR1 SGHVS, CDR2 FQNEAQ. The length of the CDR3 is 14 residues. The V gene lost 5 bases and the J gene lost 5 bases, with 13 bases spanning the gap.

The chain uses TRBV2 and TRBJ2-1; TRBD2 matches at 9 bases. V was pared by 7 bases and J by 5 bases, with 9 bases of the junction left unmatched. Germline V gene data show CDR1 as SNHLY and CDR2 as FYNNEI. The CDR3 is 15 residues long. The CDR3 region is CASKEGLAGNNEQFF. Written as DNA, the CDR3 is TGTGCCAGCAAAGAGGGTCTAGCGGGAAACAATGAGCAGTTCTTC.

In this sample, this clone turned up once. CDR3 in amino acids: CASSKTGVGQYF. The DNA of the CDR3 is TGTGCCAGTAGTAAGACAGGGGTCGGGCAGTACTTC. This chain uses TRBV19 with TRBJ2-7; 8 nucleotides line up with TRBD1. The CDR3 extends over 12 amino acids. CDR1 and CDR2 (germline): LNHDA, SQIVND (reference sequence). V trimming: 4 bases; J trimming: 9 bases; junction bases outside the gene matches: 5. Using reference TRBV19 and TRBJ2-7 for the parts outside the CDR3, the full variable domain is DGGITQSPKYLFRKEGQNVTLSCEQNLNHDAMYWYRQDPGQGLRLIYYSQIVNDFQKGDIAEGYSVSREKKESFPLTVTSAQKNPTAFYLCASSKTGVGQYFGPGTRLTVT.

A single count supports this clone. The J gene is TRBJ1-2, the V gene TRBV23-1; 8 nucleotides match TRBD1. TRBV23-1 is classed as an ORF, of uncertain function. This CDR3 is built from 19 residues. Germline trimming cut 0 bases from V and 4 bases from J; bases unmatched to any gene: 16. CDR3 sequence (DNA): TGCGCCAGCAGTCAATCCGGGGCCAAACAGGGGGTCCGTTCCTATGGCTACACCTTC. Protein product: CASSQSGAKQGVRSYGYTF.

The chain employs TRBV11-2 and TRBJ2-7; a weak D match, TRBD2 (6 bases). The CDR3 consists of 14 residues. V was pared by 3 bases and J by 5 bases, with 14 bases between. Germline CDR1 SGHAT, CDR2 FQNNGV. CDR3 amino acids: CASSFDGRWNEQYF. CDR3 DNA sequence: TGTGCCAGCAGCTTTGATGGGAGGTGGAACGAGCAGTACTTC.

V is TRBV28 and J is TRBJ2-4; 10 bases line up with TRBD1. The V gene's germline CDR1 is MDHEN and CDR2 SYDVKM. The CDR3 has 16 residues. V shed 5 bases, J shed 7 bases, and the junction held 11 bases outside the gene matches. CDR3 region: CASSRTGTGVGNIQYF. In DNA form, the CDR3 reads TGTGCCAGCAGTCGGACCGGGACAGGGGTCGGGAACATTCAGTACTTC.

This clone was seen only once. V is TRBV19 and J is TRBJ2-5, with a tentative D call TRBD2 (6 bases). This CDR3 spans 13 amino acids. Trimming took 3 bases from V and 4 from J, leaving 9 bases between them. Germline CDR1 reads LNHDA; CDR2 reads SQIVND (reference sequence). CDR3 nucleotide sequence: TGTGCCAGTAGTATTCAGGGAGGAGAGACCCAGTACTTC. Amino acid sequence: CASSIQGGETQYF. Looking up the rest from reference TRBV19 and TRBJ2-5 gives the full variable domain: DGGITQSPKYLFRKEGQNVTLSCEQNLNHDAMYWYRQDPGQGLRLIYYSQIVNDFQKGDIAEGYSVSREKKESFPLTVTSAQKNPTAFYLCASSIQGGETQYFGPGTRLLVL.

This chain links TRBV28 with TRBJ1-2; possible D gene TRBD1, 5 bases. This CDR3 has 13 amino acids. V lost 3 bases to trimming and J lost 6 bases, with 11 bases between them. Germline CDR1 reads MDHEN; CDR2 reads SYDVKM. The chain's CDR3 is CASSLGGSDGYTF. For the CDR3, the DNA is TGTGCCAGCAGTTTGGGGGGATCCGATGGCTACACCTTC.

The CDR3 is CASTPGTAKNIQYF. CDR3 DNA: TGTGCCAGCACTCCCGGGACGGCCAAAAACATTCAGTACTTC. This chain uses TRBV5-4 with TRBJ2-4; perhaps D is TRBD1 or TRBD2 (5 bases each). Germline V gene sequence: CDR1 SGHNT, CDR2 YYREEE (reference sequence). CDR3 length: 14 amino acids. Trimming shortened V by 6 bases and J by 1 base, and 11 bases separated the two germline ends.

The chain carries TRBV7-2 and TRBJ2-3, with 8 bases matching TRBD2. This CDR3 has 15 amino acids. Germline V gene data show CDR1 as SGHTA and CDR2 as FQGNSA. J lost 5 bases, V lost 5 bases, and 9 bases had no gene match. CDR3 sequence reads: CASSPRGGREDTQYF. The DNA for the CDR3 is TGTGCCAGCAGCCCCCGGGGGGGGAGGGAAGATACGCAGTATTTT.

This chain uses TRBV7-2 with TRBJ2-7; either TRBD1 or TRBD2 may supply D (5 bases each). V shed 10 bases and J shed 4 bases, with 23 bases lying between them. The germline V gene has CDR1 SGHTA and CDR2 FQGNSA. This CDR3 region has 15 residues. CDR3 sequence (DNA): TGTGCCATTGGGCCAAGGGGACCCCAAGCATACGAGCAGTACTTC. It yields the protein CAIGPRGPQAYEQYF.

DNA of the CDR3: TGTGCCAGCGTTAAAGCGGGTACCACAGATACGCAGTATTTT. It specifies CASVKAGTTDTQYF. The chain is built from TRBV28 and TRBJ2-3; the D gene is possibly TRBD2 (6 bases). Per the germline V gene, CDR1 is MDHEN and CDR2 is SYDVKM. The CDR3 spans 14 residues. V was pared by 8 bases and J by 2 bases, with 14 bases between.

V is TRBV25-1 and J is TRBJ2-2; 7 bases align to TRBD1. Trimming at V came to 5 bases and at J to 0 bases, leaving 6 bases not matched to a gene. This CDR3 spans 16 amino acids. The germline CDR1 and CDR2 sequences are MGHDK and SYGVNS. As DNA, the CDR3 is TGTGCCAGCAGTCCCCGTGGACAGGCGAACACCGGGGAGCTGTTTTTT. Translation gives CASSPRGQANTGELFF.

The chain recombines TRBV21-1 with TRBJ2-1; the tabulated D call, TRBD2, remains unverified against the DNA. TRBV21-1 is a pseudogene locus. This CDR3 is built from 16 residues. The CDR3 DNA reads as TGTGCCAGCAGCATCACAGCGGGAGCTCTTCGGACTGAGCAGTTCTTC. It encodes CASSITAGALRTEQFF.

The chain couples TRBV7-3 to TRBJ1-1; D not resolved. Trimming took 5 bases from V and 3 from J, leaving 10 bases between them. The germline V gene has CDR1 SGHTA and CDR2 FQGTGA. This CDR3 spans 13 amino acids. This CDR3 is CASSPAGYTEAFF. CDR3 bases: TGTGCCAGCAGCCCCGCCGGATACACTGAAGCTTTCTTT.

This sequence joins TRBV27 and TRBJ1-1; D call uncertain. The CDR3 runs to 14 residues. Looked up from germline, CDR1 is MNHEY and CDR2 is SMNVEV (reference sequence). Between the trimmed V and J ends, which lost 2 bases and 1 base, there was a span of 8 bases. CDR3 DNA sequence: TGTGCCAGCAGTTTAGGTCCCGGGAACACTGAAGCTTTCTTT. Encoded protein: CASSLGPGNTEAFF.

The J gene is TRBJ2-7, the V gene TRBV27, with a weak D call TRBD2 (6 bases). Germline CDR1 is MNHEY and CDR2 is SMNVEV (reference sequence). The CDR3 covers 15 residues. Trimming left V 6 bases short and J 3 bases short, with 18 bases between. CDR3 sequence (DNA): TGTGCCAGCAGGGAGGGCGCGGGACTTGTCTACGAGCAGTACTTC. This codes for CASREGAGLVYEQYF.

The chain's CDR3 is CASSLRDRVRQPQHF. DNA of the CDR3: TGTGCCAGCAGTTTGCGGGACAGGGTTAGACAGCCCCAGCATTTT. The V gene is TRBV28, the J gene TRBJ1-5, with TRBD1 identical over 9 bases. CDR1 is MDHEN and CDR2 is SYDVKM in the germline V gene. The CDR3 is made up of 15 amino acids. The J segment lost 7 bases and the V segment lost 3 bases, leaving 7 bases of the junction unmatched.

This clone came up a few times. The CDR3 loop is CASSPGQGAEQYF. For the CDR3, the DNA is TGCGCCAGCAGCCCGGGACAGGGCGCCGAGCAGTACTTC. This rearrangement joins TRBV5-1 to TRBJ2-7; 9 bases line up with TRBD1. J gave up 6 bases and V 4 bases, and 5 bases lay outside the gene matches. Germline assignment: CDR1 SGHRS and CDR2 YFSETQ. The CDR3 extends over 13 amino acids. Variable domain in full (rest from reference TRBV5-1 and TRBJ2-7): KAGVTQTPRYLIKTRGQQVTLSCSPISGHRSVSWYQQTPGQGLQFLFEYFSETQRNKGNFPGRFSGRQFSNSRSEMNVSTLELGDSALYLCASSPGQGAEQYFGPGTRLTVT.